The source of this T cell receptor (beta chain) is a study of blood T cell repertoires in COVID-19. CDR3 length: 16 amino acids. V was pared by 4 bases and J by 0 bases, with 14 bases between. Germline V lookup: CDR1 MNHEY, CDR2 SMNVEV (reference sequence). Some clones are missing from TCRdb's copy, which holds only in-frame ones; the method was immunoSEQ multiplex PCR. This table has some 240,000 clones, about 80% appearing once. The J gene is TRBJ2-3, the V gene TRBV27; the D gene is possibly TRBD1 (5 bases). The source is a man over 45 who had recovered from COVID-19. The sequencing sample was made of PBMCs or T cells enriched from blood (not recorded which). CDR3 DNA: TGTGCCAGCAGTTCAGTCAGGGTTTCTAGCACAGATACGCAGTATTTT. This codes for CASSSVRVSSTDTQYF.